Presented here are 14 T cell receptor beta chains from one specimen sequenced in a study of Graves' ophthalmopathy and Graves' hyperthyroidism. From RNA, the CDR3 regions of TCR beta chains were amplified and sequenced. HTBI primers primed a first-round RT-PCR, and a second-round multiplex PCR followed. TCRdb processed the multiplex PCR reads anew with MiXCR; each CDR3 protein has one entry. The table records over a million distinct CDR3 sequences, 35% to 40% of them present only once. The material sequenced was peripheral blood or thyroid tissue (not recorded which). These receptors came from an adult man with Graves' hyperthyroidism.

In this sample, this clonotype turned up many times. The V gene is TRBV7-9, the J gene TRBJ1-2; 7 nucleotides align to TRBD1. This CDR3 contains 15 residues. Germline CDR1 is SEHNR and CDR2 is FQNEAQ (reference sequence). Germline trimming cut 1 base from V and 2 bases from J; bases unmatched to any gene: 4. This CDR3 reads CASSLGQGTNYGYTF. The CDR3 region has the DNA TGTGCCAGCAGCTTAGGACAGGGTACAAACTATGGCTACACCTTC.

This clonotype was detected many times. V is TRBV9 and J is TRBJ2-7; no definite D call. The CDR3 covers 14 residues. V lost 2 bases to trimming and J lost 0 bases, with 9 bases between them. The germline V gene encodes CDR1 SGDLS and CDR2 YYNGEE. CDR3 in DNA: TGTGCCAGCAGCGTTCTGGCCGGCTCCTACGAGCAGTACTTC. As protein: CASSVLAGSYEQYF.

The V gene is TRBV2, the J gene TRBJ2-7; 10 nucleotides align to TRBD1. Germline CDR1 is SNHLY and CDR2 is FYNNEI. The junction had 6 bases not matched to a gene; V was cut back by 5 bases and J by 2 bases. The CDR3 is made up of 15 amino acids. CDR3 coding DNA: TGTGCCAGCAGTCGGACCGGGACAGGGGCCTACGAGCAGTACTTC. Translating it yields CASSRTGTGAYEQYF.

CDR3 sequence: CASSSAGGPILSNYGYTF. The CDR3 coding sequence is TGCGCCAGCAGCTCGGCAGGGGGCCCCATTTTGAGTAACTATGGCTACACCTTC. The chain links TRBV5-1 to TRBJ1-2; 8 bases are a match to TRBD1. Germline V gene data show CDR1 as SGHRS and CDR2 as YFSETQ. Trimming at V came to 3 bases and at J to 1 base, leaving 14 bases not matched to a gene. The CDR3 extends over 18 amino acids.

Regarding this clonotype: Just one base apart from a much larger clone, this may be a read error. J is TRBJ2-7 and V is TRBV10-3, with D perhaps matching TRBD1 (5 bases). CDR1 is ENHRY and CDR2 is SYGVKD in the germline V gene. This CDR3 spans 13 amino acids. The CDR3 reads CAIGETEKNEQYF. In nucleotides, the CDR3 is TGTGCCATCGGTGAGACAGAAAAAAACGAGCAGTACTTC.

The genes are TRBV15 and TRBJ2-5; D unresolved. With 0 bases removed from V and 4 bases from J, the gap between germline ends came to 6 bases. Looked up from germline, CDR1 is LNHNV and CDR2 is YYDKDF (reference sequence). The CDR3 sequence is 13 residues long. CDR3 region: CATSRDNLETQYF. The CDR3 coding sequence is TGTGCCACCAGCAGAGATAACTTAGAGACCCAGTACTTC.

The chain has TRBV28 and TRBJ1-4; 7 nucleotides line up with TRBD1. The V gene's germline CDR1 is MDHEN and CDR2 SYDVKM. The CDR3 length is 15 residues. The V segment lost 4 bases and the J segment 5 bases; nucleotides outside the gene matches: 7. This CDR3 is CASSSQGGANEKLFF. CDR3 DNA sequence: TGTGCCAGCAGTTCTCAGGGGGGAGCGAATGAAAAACTGTTTTTT. Supplemented by reference TRBV28 and TRBJ1-4, the full variable domain reads DVKVTQSSRYLVKRTGEKVFLECVQDMDHENMFWYRQDPGLGLRLIYFSYDVKMKEKGDIPEGYSVSREKKERFSLILESASTNQTSMYLCASSSQGGANEKLFFGSGTQLSVL.

The table lists this clonotype with many counts. This chain connects TRBV19 to TRBJ2-7; D may correspond to TRBD1 or TRBD2 (5 bases each). The CDR3 sequence is 11 residues long. V was trimmed by 3 bases and J by 5 bases, leaving 5 bases between them. The germline CDR1 and CDR2 sequences are LNHDA and SQIVND (reference sequence). CDR3 DNA sequence: TGTGCCAGTAGTATGGGGGACGAGCAGTACTTC. This sequence encodes CASSMGDEQYF.

In this sample, this clonotype turned up once. The chain joins TRBV7-8 to TRBJ2-1; D tentatively reads TRBD1 or TRBD2 (5 bases each). Trimming stripped 5 bases from V and 6 bases from J, with 14 bases between. The CDR3 is 14 residues long. Germline V CDR1 and CDR2: SGHVS, FQNEAQ. CDR3 region: CASSRRGPFNEQFF. The CDR3 coding sequence is TGTGCCAGCAGCCGTAGGGGACCATTCAATGAGCAGTTCTTC.

Ten or more counts support this clonotype. The rearrangement links TRBV25-1 to TRBJ1-6, with 8 bases fitting TRBD1. Trimming removed 4 bases from V and 7 bases from J; junction bases left unmatched: 6. CDR3 size: 15 residues. Germline V gene sequence: CDR1 MGHDK, CDR2 SYGVNS. In DNA, the CDR3 is TGTGCCAGCAGTGCCGACAGGGGTGGAAATTCACCCCTCCACTTT. This codes for CASSADRGGNSPLHF.

This clonotype was counted only a few times. The chain has TRBV7-9 and TRBJ1-1, with a tentative D call TRBD1 (6 bases). Trimming took 5 bases from V and 3 from J, leaving 16 bases between them. Germline V gene data show CDR1 as SEHNR and CDR2 as FQNEAQ (reference sequence). CDR3 length equals 15 residues. This CDR3 is CASSPGDMFHTEAFF. CDR3 bases: TGTGCCAGCAGCCCGGGGGACATGTTTCACACTGAAGCTTTCTTT.

This clonotype was recorded only once. The conserved closing phenylalanine or tryptophan is absent in this CDR3, likely reflecting a read error. This sequence joins TRBV7-9 and TRBJ1-5; D is undetermined. The CDR3 totals 14 residues. Trimming pared 1 base from V and 0 bases from J, leaving 4 bases between. Germline CDR1 is SEHNR and CDR2 is FQNEAQ (reference sequence). DNA of the CDR3: TGTGCCAGCAGCTTAGATGGTAGCAATCAGCCCCAGCATCTT. This codes for CASSLDGSNQPQHL.

This clonotype was detected many times. The CDR3 DNA follows: TGTGCCAGCAGTTTAGGGCGGGGGGGCCGAGAGACCCAGTACTTC. The encoded protein is CASSLGRGGRETQYF. This chain uses TRBV6-5 with TRBJ2-5, with 9 bases fitting TRBD2. V lost 4 bases and J lost 4; bases outside the gene matches: 7. CDR1 is MNHEY and CDR2 is SVGAGI in the germline V gene. CDR3 length: 15 residues.

The chain joins TRBV4-3 to TRBJ2-7, with TRBD2 matching 11 bases. The CDR3 runs 15 residues. Per the germline V gene, CDR1 is LGHNA and CDR2 is YSLEER. With 0 bases clipped from V and 3 bases from J, the junction kept 1 base outside the gene matches. The CDR3 reads CASSQEGLAVYEQYF. DNA of the CDR3: TGCGCCAGCAGCCAAGAGGGACTAGCGGTCTACGAGCAGTACTTC.